This T cell receptor (beta chain) comes out of a study of cytomegalovirus exposure and HLA in healthy donors. The PCR contained 60 Vbeta and 13 Jbeta primers. The assay was immunoSEQ multiplex PCR, and TCRdb's table has in-frame clones only and misses some. The sample consists of approximately 150,000 clones, roughly 73% of them appearing once. The sequence came from a female donor in good health and CMV-seronegative. The sequencing input was PBMCs.

CDR3 loop: CASSSRRGGGVKSYEQYF. Here the CDR3 DNA reads TGTGCCAGCAGCTCCCGCCGGGGCGGGGGGGTAAAATCCTACGAGCAGTACTTC. The chain joins TRBV11-2 to TRBJ2-7; 9 bases line up with TRBD2. Trimming removed 4 bases from V and 1 base from J; junction bases left unmatched: 14. This CDR3 region has 18 residues. CDR1 SGHAT and CDR2 FQNNGV come from the germline V gene.